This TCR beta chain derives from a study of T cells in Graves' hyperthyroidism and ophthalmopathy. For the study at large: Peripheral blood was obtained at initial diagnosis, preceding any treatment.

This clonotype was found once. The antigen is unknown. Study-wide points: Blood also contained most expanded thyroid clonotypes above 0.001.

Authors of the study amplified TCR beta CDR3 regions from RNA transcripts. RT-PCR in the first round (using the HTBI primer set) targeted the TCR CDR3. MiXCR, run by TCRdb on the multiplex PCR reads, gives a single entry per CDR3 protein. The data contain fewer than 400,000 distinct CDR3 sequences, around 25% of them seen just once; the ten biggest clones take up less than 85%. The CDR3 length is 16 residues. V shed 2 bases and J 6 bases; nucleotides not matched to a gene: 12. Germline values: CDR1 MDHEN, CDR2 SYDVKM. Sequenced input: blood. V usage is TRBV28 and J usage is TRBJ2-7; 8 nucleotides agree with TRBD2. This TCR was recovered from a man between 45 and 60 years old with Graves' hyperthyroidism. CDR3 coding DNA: TGTGCCAGCAGTTTAACCCTGGGACTAGGGCAGGCCGAGCAGTACTTC. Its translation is CASSLTLGLGQAEQYF. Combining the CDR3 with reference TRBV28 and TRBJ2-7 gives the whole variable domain DVKVTQSSRYLVKRTGEKVFLECVQDMDHENMFWYRQDPGLGLRLIYFSYDVKMKEKGDIPEGYSVSREKKERFSLILESASTNQTSMYLCASSLTLGLGQAEQYFGPGTRLTVT.